The next 21 T cell receptor beta chains were all read from a single sample in a study of blood T cell repertoires in COVID-19. Using immunoSEQ multiplex PCR, the repertoire was profiled, and TCRdb retains in-frame clones only, with some absent. The sample has roughly 46,000 clones, about 88% seen once. The sequencing sample was made of peripheral blood. The receptors stem from a man aged 45-60 years with active COVID-19.

J is TRBJ2-3 and V is TRBV18; D remains ambiguous. The CDR3 extends over 12 amino acids. The V gene lost 0 bases and the J gene lost 6 bases, with 4 bases spanning the gap. Germline V gene lookup returns CDR1 KGHSH and CDR2 LQKENI. The DNA for the CDR3 is TGTGCCAGCTCACCACCTGAGGATACGCAGTATTTT. This gives the protein CASSPPEDTQYF.

The chain's CDR3 is CASSISGGDYEQYF. The CDR3 DNA follows: TGTGCCAGCAGCATTAGCGGGGGGGACTACGAGCAGTACTTC. V gene TRBV9 combines with J gene TRBJ2-7; TRBD2 agrees at 11 bases. Per the germline V gene, CDR1 is SGDLS and CDR2 is YYNGEE. V lost 4 bases, J lost 3 bases, and 3 bases stayed unmatched. The CDR3 has 14 residues.

This rearrangement joins TRBV5-1 to TRBJ2-7; a possible D gene is TRBD1 (8 bases). This CDR3 comprises 14 residues. V gave up 3 bases and J gave up 7 bases, with 17 bases separating them. Germline V gives CDR1 SGHRS, CDR2 YFSETQ. In DNA, the CDR3 is TGCGCCAGCAGCTCGAAGCCACAGGGGGGGGAGCAGTACTTC. It specifies CASSSKPQGGEQYF.

The V and J genes are TRBV28 and TRBJ2-3; 7 nucleotides line up with TRBD2. Germline CDR1 is MDHEN and CDR2 is SYDVKM. Trimming at V came to 8 bases and at J to 2 bases, leaving 4 bases not matched to a gene. This CDR3 is 13 amino acids long. The CDR3 bases are TGTGCCAGCGGGAGGGAATCCACAGATACGCAGTATTTT. It is translated as CASGRESTDTQYF.

The V and J genes are TRBV4-3 and TRBJ2-7; D perhaps matches TRBD1 (6 bases). The ends were cut back, 1 base at V and 3 bases at J, with 10 bases in the middle. The CDR3 extends over 14 amino acids. Germline V gene sequence: CDR1 LGHNA, CDR2 YSLEER. CDR3 DNA: TGCGCCAGCAGCCAAGGCACAGGGTTCTACGAGCAGTACTTC. Translated, it gives CASSQGTGFYEQYF.

This clone was seen a few times. This sequence joins TRBV13 and TRBJ1-1; D is perhaps TRBD1 (5 bases). The germline V gene encodes CDR1 PRHDT and CDR2 FYEKMQ (reference sequence). The V and J ends lost 3 bases and 7 bases respectively, with 15 bases between them. This CDR3 spans 14 amino acids. Here the CDR3 DNA reads TGTGCCAGCAGCTTTCTATCAGGGTCGGGTGAAGCTTTCTTT. Protein: CASSFLSGSGEAFF.

This chain connects TRBV5-1 to TRBJ2-1; D might be TRBD2 (6 bases). This CDR3 is built from 17 residues. Germline V gene sequence: CDR1 SGHRS, CDR2 YFSETQ. Deletions cut 0 bases from V and 5 bases from J, with 18 bases between. CDR3 sequence: CASSLELAGSFDNEQFF. CDR3 nucleotide sequence: TGCGCCAGCAGCTTGGAACTAGCTGGGAGTTTCGACAATGAGCAGTTCTTC.

The chain couples TRBV27 to TRBJ2-3; D is uncertain. This CDR3 is 16 amino acids long. CDR1 and CDR2 from the germline V gene are MNHEY and SMNVEV (reference sequence). With 5 bases removed from V and 5 bases from J, the gap between germline ends came to 20 bases. CDR3 loop: CASSPTYASSGDTQYF. CDR3 DNA sequence: TGTGCCAGCAGTCCCACTTACGCCTCCTCCGGAGATACGCAGTATTTT.

This rearrangement joins TRBV19 to TRBJ2-6; TRBD2 aligns across 8 bases. V dropped 6 bases and J dropped 5; count of bases not matched to a gene: 9. This CDR3 contains 16 residues. Germline V gives CDR1 LNHDA, CDR2 SQIVND (reference sequence). CDR3 protein: CASRSAGGPRANVLTF. Written as DNA, the CDR3 is TGTGCCAGTAGGTCCGCGGGGGGCCCCCGGGCCAACGTCCTGACTTTC.

The chain uses TRBV28 and TRBJ2-6; 8 nucleotides agree with TRBD1. This CDR3 has 16 amino acids. V shed 5 bases and J 3 bases; nucleotides not matched to a gene: 6. Per germline, CDR1 MDHEN and CDR2 SYDVKM. Here the CDR3 reads CASSRQGLGGANVLTF. In DNA form, the CDR3 reads TGTGCCAGCAGTAGACAGGGGTTAGGTGGGGCCAACGTCCTGACTTTC.

V and J are TRBV28 and TRBJ2-7; D remains ambiguous. The CDR3 spans 13 residues. Germline values: CDR1 MDHEN, CDR2 SYDVKM. V was trimmed by 6 bases and J by 3 bases, leaving 12 bases between them. CDR3: CASSPPENYEQYF. The CDR3 bases are TGTGCCAGCAGCCCCCCCGAGAACTACGAGCAGTACTTC.

The gene calls are TRBV7-9 and TRBJ1-1; D uncertain. Trimming took off 5 bases at V and 2 bases at J, with 15 bases between the two ends. The germline V gene has CDR1 SEHNR and CDR2 FQNEAQ (reference sequence). The CDR3 is 15 amino acids. The CDR3 nucleotides are TGTGCCAGCAGCCTGCTAGGGAGACGTAACACTGAAGCTTTCTTT. Residues: CASSLLGRRNTEAFF.

The V gene is TRBV20-1, the J gene TRBJ2-5, with TRBD1 identical over 7 bases. CDR3 length: 11 amino acids. J gave up 8 bases and V 6 bases, and 6 bases lay outside the gene matches. The V gene's germline CDR1 is DFQATT and CDR2 SNEGSKA (reference sequence). The CDR3 loop is CSAMTGFTQYF. CDR3 DNA: TGCAGTGCCATGACAGGGTTTACCCAGTACTTC.

This rearrangement joins TRBV9 to TRBJ2-2; D is perhaps TRBD1 (7 bases). Germline CDR1 reads SGDLS; CDR2 reads YYNGEE. V was pared by 0 bases and J by 6 bases, with 15 bases between. The CDR3 consists of 16 residues. For the CDR3, the DNA is TGTGCCAGCAGCGTAGTACCGACAGGGAGGTCCGGGGAGCTGTTTTTT. Its translation: CASSVVPTGRSGELFF.

The chain is built from TRBV6-5 and TRBJ1-1, with D maybe TRBD1 (6 bases). V lost 6 bases and J 4 bases, leaving 18 bases between the germline ends. This CDR3 spans 15 amino acids. The germline V gene has CDR1 MNHEY and CDR2 SVGAGI. The CDR3 loop reads CASSFTRQARTEAFF. CDR3 nucleotides: TGTGCCAGCAGCTTCACCAGACAGGCCCGCACTGAAGCTTTCTTT.

Details on this clone: In the same sample, other DNA sequences code for this CDR3. The chain has TRBV6-5 and TRBJ1-2; D possibly corresponds to TRBD1 (6 bases). This CDR3 has 15 residues. Germline loops: CDR1 MNHEY, CDR2 SVGAGI. Between the trimmed V and J ends, which lost 6 bases and 6 bases, there was a span of 20 bases. CDR3 in amino acids: CASRTATGGVDGYTF. CDR3 DNA sequence: TGTGCCAGCAGGACCGCGACAGGAGGTGTGGATGGCTACACCTTC.

This chain uses TRBV7-2 with TRBJ2-3, with TRBD2 matching over 10 bases. Germline V lookup: CDR1 SGHTA, CDR2 FQGNSA. This CDR3 spans 17 amino acids. The trim removed 0 bases at V and 8 bases at J, leaving 11 bases unmatched. CDR3 amino acids: CASSLAGSGGAMGTQYF. The CDR3 DNA reads TGTGCCAGCAGCTTAGCGGGGAGCGGGGGGGCGATGGGTACGCAGTATTTT. Variable domain in full (rest from reference TRBV7-2 and TRBJ2-3): GAGVSQSPSNKVTEKGKDVELRCDPISGHTALYWYRQSLGQGLEFLIYFQGNSAPDKSGLPSDRFSAERTGGSVSTLTIQRTQQEDSAVYLCASSLAGSGGAMGTQYFGPGTRLTVL.

This sequence joins TRBV6-5 and TRBJ1-5; D unclear. This CDR3 is built from 13 residues. Between the trimmed V and J ends, which lost 8 bases and 2 bases, there was a span of 10 bases. Germline-derived CDR1 and CDR2 are MNHEY and SVGAGI. The DNA of the CDR3 is TGTGCCAGCCGATCCACAGGCAATCAGCCCCAGCATTTT. Translation: CASRSTGNQPQHF.

The V call is TRBV24-1, the J call TRBJ2-7, with D hard to call. CDR1 and CDR2 (germline): KGHDR, SFDVKD. V shed 7 bases and J shed 2 bases, with 17 bases lying between them. There are 15 residues in the CDR3. The CDR3, as DNA: TGTGCCACCAGCTCCACGGTTTCAACCACCTACGAGCAGTACTTC. Encoded protein: CATSSTVSTTYEQYF.

The CDR3, as DNA: TGTGCCAGCAGTACCGACAGGGCAACTGAGCAGTTCTTC. It specifies CASSTDRATEQFF. The chain is built from TRBV6-4 and TRBJ2-1, with TRBD1 matching 7 bases. This CDR3 is built from 13 residues. With V trimmed by 5 bases and J by 9 bases, 7 bases remained unmatched. Germline CDR1 MRHNA, CDR2 SNTAGT.

In its sample, this clone was seen once. V usage is TRBV3-1 (or the pseudogene TRBV3-2) and J usage is TRBJ2-3, with 10 nucleotides matching TRBD2. The length of the CDR3 is 18 residues. J was trimmed by 6 bases and V by 0 bases; bases with no gene match: 12. In germline, CDR1 is LGHDT, CDR2 YNNKEL (reference sequence). For the CDR3, the DNA is TGTGCCAGCAGCCAAGATAGGGCTCTAGCGGGAGAATATGATACGCAGTATTTT. Its protein is CASSQDRALAGEYDTQYF.